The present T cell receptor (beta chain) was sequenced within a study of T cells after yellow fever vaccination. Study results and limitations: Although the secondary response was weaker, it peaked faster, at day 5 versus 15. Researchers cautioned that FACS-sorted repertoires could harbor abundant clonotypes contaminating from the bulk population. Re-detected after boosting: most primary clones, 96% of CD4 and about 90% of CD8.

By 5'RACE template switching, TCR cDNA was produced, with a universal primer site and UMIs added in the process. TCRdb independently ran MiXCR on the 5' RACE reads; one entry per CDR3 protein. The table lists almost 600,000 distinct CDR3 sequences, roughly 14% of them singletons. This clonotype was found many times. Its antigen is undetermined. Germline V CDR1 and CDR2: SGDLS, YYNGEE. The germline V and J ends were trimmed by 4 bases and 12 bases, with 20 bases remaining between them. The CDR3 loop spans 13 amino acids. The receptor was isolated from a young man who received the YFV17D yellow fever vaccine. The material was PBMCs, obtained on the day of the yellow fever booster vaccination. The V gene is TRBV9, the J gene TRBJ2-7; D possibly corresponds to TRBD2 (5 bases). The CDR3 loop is CASSSRESWFLYF. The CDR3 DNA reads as TGTGCCAGCAGCTCAAGGGAGTCATGGTTTCTGTACTTC.